These T cell receptor beta chains were read from a single sample in a study of identical twins. TCRdb re-called the 5' RACE reads with MiXCR, one entry per CDR3 protein. The sample contains around 490,000 distinct CDR3 sequences, around 24% of which appear only once. The same sample was also used in a study of yellow fever vaccine responses in identical twins.

Sequenced input: CD4+ T cells sorted from blood. These receptors all stem from a young woman in good health. Both conserved end residues are part of each CDR3. Each record gives: J gene, V gene, D gene, clone size, CDR3 DNA, CDR3 protein. A D gene is named only where the DNA matches it firmly. Where a row states a size, it is once, few, many or the class of an expanded clone; other rows omit it.

TRBJ2-2 TRBV10-3 . . TGTGCCATCAGCACCGCGGGACACATTAACGCCGGGGAGCTGTTTTTT CAISTAGHINAGELFF
TRBJ2-7 TRBV12-3/TRBV12-4 TRBD1 . TGTGCCAGCAGTAAGGGACAGGGTAACGAGCAGTACTTC CASSKGQGNEQYF
TRBJ2-1 TRBV29-1 TRBD2 few TGCAGCGCCCGGTTGGCGGGAGTATACAATGAGCAGTTCTTC CSARLAGVYNEQFF
TRBJ2-1 TRBV12-3/TRBV12-4 TRBD1 . TGTGCCAGCAGTTTAGTACAGGGGGCAAGGAATGAGCAGTTCTTC CASSLVQGARNEQFF
TRBJ2-1 TRBV10-3 . . TGTGCCTCAGTGGGAGACTTATACAATGAGCAGTTCTTC CASVGDLYNEQFF
TRBJ2-3 TRBV10-3 TRBD2 few TGTGCCATCACTAGCGGGACTGATGGCACAGATACGCAGTATTTT CAITSGTDGTDTQYF
TRBJ2-1 TRBV5-1 TRBD2 . TGCGCCAGCAGTTCGACCGGGACTAGCGGAGTTTACAATGAGCAGTTCTTC CASSSTGTSGVYNEQFF
TRBJ2-5 TRBV6-1 TRBD2 . TGTGCCAGCAGTGGTTTAGCGGGTCCAGAGACCCAGTACTTC CASSGLAGPETQYF
TRBJ2-1 TRBV9 TRBD2 . TGTGCCAGCAGCTTGCCCGGGACTACTCTCGGAAATGAGCAGTTCTTC CASSLPGTTLGNEQFF
TRBJ1-1 TRBV6-5 . . TGTGCCAGCATTGGACGGACTGAAGCTTTCTTT CASIGRTEAFF
TRBJ2-3 TRBV20-1 . few TGCAGTGTTCCGGACCACACAGATACGCAGTATTTT CSVPDHTDTQYF
TRBJ1-6 TRBV7-9 . . TGTGCCAGCAGTTATTCCCAGGATAATTCACCCCTCCACTTT CASSYSQDNSPLHF
TRBJ1-6 TRBV12-3/TRBV12-4 . . TGTGCCAGCAGTTTCGGGGGGTCCTGGAATTCACCCCTCCACTTT CASSFGGSWNSPLHF
TRBJ2-1 TRBV2 TRBD2 . TGTGCCAGCCTAATCCGGGGGGGGTACAATGAGCAGTTCTTC CASLIRGGYNEQFF
TRBJ2-2 TRBV29-1 TRBD1 few TGCAGCGCCACGGGACAGTTAACCGGGGAGCTGTTTTTT CSATGQLTGELFF
TRBJ2-3 TRBV20-1 . few TGCAGTGCTAGGGTCCCCGGGGAGACGGATACGCAGTATTTT CSARVPGETDTQYF
TRBJ2-5 TRBV20-1 . few TGCAGTGCTAGAGGGTCGGGCAGGGGAGAGACCCAGTACTTC CSARGSGRGETQYF
TRBJ1-1 TRBV6-5 . . TGTGCCAGCAGCGGCGGGAGGGTCGGAGCTTTCTTT CASSGGRVGAFF
TRBJ2-1 TRBV7-8 TRBD2 . TGTGCCAGCAGCCAGGGGCCCCCTAGCGGGGGATACAATGAGCAGTTCTTC CASSQGPPSGGYNEQFF
TRBJ2-1 TRBV10-1 . . TGCGCCAGCAGACCCCTCGCGACAGCCGACAATGAGCAGTTCTTC CASRPLATADNEQFF
TRBJ2-7 TRBV18 . few TGTGCCAGCTCACCCTTGACGGGGACCCGAGCCTACGAGCAGTACTTC CASSPLTGTRAYEQYF
TRBJ2-2 TRBV29-1 . . TGCAGCGTTGGGGGCTTGGGGAACACCGGGGAGCTGTTTTTT CSVGGLGNTGELFF
TRBJ1-1 TRBV29-1 . many TGCAGCGCAAGACTCATGAACACTGAAGCTTTCTTT CSARLMNTEAFF
TRBJ2-7 TRBV28 TRBD1 few TGTGCCAGCAGTTTATGGGACCCGGGACAGGGATCCTACGAGCAGTACTTC CASSLWDPGQGSYEQYF
TRBJ1-1 TRBV6-6 . . TGTGCCAGCAGTTACCGGGTGGACACTGAAGCTTTCTTT CASSYRVDTEAFF
TRBJ2-3 TRBV12-3/TRBV12-4 . few TGTGCCAGCAATAAGTGGGGTTGGAGAGATACGCAGTATTTT CASNKWGWRDTQYF
TRBJ2-7 TRBV28 . . TGTGCCAGCAGTACCCGGACGGAGCAGTACTTC CASSTRTEQYF
TRBJ1-4 TRBV25-1 . few TGTGCCTCCTCTAGATTAAATGAAAAACTGTTTTTT CASSRLNEKLFF
TRBJ2-5 TRBV12-3/TRBV12-4 TRBD2 . TGTGCCAGCAGTTCAGCCTCCGGGACTAGGAGAGAGACCCAGTACTTC CASSSASGTRRETQYF
TRBJ2-5 TRBV7-6 . . TGTGCCAGCAGCTCCCTAGCAACGACAGCCCAAGAGACCCAGTACTTC CASSSLATTAQETQYF
TRBJ2-2 TRBV6-1 . few TGTGCCAGCAGTAAACAGGGGAACACCGGGGAGCTGTTTTTT CASSKQGNTGELFF
TRBJ2-3 TRBV12-3/TRBV12-4 . few TGTGCCAGCAAAAGGGGGGGCACAGATACGCAGTATTTT CASKRGGTDTQYF
TRBJ2-1 TRBV29-1 . many TGCAGCGTTTTCTCGAATGAGCAGTTCTTC CSVFSNEQFF
TRBJ2-2 TRBV11-3 . few TGTGCCAGCAGCCGGGGGTCTGAGAGCACCGGGGAGCTGTTTTTT CASSRGSESTGELFF
TRBJ2-7 TRBV4-2 TRBD2 few TGTGCCAGCAGCCAAGGAGGTCTAGCGGGAGTCTTTATCTACGAGCAGTACTTC CASSQGGLAGVFIYEQYF
TRBJ2-1 TRBV15 TRBD2 few TGTGCCACCAGCAGAGATTTCAGGTGGGCGGGGGGTTCCAATGAGCAGTTCTTC CATSRDFRWAGGSNEQFF
TRBJ1-2 TRBV29-1 . . TGCAGCACCCGGGACACACAGAACTATGGCTACACCTTC CSTRDTQNYGYTF
TRBJ1-5 TRBV28 . few TGTGCCAGCAGCCAAGACAGTCCCAATCAGCCCCAGCATTTT CASSQDSPNQPQHF
TRBJ2-1 TRBV28 . few TGTGCCAGCAGCAGGGAGGGGGGTGGCCCCTACAATGAGCAGTTCTTC CASSREGGGPYNEQFF
TRBJ2-1 TRBV27 TRBD2 few TGTGCCAGCAGTTATTACCCGCAGAGCGGGAGGTTCGGTGAGCAGTTCTTC CASSYYPQSGRFGEQFF
TRBJ2-2 TRBV15 . . TGTGCCACCAGCAGAGCTGGGACCTGGTCCGGGGAGCTGTTTTTT CATSRAGTWSGELFF
TRBJ2-4 TRBV5-5 . . TGTGCCAGCAGCGAGGACCTGGGACGGGCCAAAAACATTCAGTACTTC CASSEDLGRAKNIQYF
TRBJ2-3 TRBV20-1 . many TGCAGTGCTAGAGATACAGAAGATACGCAGTATTTT CSARDTEDTQYF
TRBJ2-1 TRBV7-9 . . TGTGCCAGCACCCGGACTGAAGGTGAGCAGTTCTTC CASTRTEGEQFF
TRBJ2-3 TRBV20-1 TRBD2 . TGCAGGGACCCAGATCCGGGACTAGCGGGAGGGCCGGGCACAGATACGCAGTATTTT CRDPDPGLAGGPGTDTQYF
TRBJ2-2 TRBV24-1 TRBD1 . TGTGCCACTACCGGGACAGGAAGCACCGGGGAGCTGTTTTTT CATTGTGSTGELFF
TRBJ2-2 TRBV5-1 . . TGCGCCAGCAGCTTGAATCCCGGGGAGCTGTTTTTT CASSLNPGELFF
TRBJ2-5 TRBV9 TRBD2 few TGTGCCAGCAGCGTAGCAGCGGGGGGCCAAGAGACCCAGTACTTC CASSVAAGGQETQYF
TRBJ2-3 TRBV9 TRBD2 few TGTGCCAGCAGCGTATGGACTAGCGGGGCTAGCACAGATACGCAGTATTTT CASSVWTSGASTDTQYF
TRBJ2-7 TRBV3-1 . . TGTGCCAGCAGCCGCCCGGGCAGCTCGAGCTCCTACGAGCAGTACTTC CASSRPGSSSSYEQYF
TRBJ2-7 TRBV12-3/TRBV12-4 TRBD2 many TGTGCCAGCAAGGCGGGAGCAGCCTACGAGCAGTACTTC CASKAGAAYEQYF
TRBJ2-7 TRBV10-3 TRBD1 few TGTGCCATCAGTGGGGGACAGGGTCGGAGCGAGCAGTACTTC CAISGGQGRSEQYF